This T cell receptor (beta chain) was profiled in a study of beta chain features in type 1 diabetes. Study-level results: When Type 1 diabetes patients were examined, their TCRB CDR3s proved moderately but significantly shorter in all four CD4+ subsets.

The V gene lost 4 bases and the J gene lost 6 bases, with 17 bases spanning the gap. Germline CDR1 reads SGHNT; CDR2 reads YYREEE (reference sequence). This CDR3 spans 14 amino acids. This clone was seen a few times. Its target is unknown. The isolated RNA, all of it, was reverse transcribed, so expressed TCRB transcripts were what got sequenced. Profiling relied on immunoSEQ multiplex PCR, and the TCRdb table lists in-frame clones only, not all of them. The sample holds approximately 600,000 clones; around 12% are singletons and the top ten take about 0.11%. The rearrangement uses TRBV5-4 and TRBJ2-7, with no clear D. What was sequenced was naive CD4+ T cells from blood. This clonotype was obtained from a young man with type 1 diabetes. The CDR3 nucleotides read TGTGCCAGCAGCCCATCCCTCCGACCGGGCGAGCAGTACTTC. Protein product: CASSPSLRPGEQYF.